The 29 T cell receptor beta chains presented below share a single source sample, sequenced in a study of T cells in localized non-small cell lung cancer. Measured with immunoSEQ multiplex PCR; TCRdb has only the in-frame clones, and not every one. The sample contains over 30,000 clones, 87% of which appear only once. This sample comprised peripheral blood mononuclear cells, obtained before any cancer treatment. The receptor set was obtained from a man between 40 and 69 years old with stage III lung adenocarcinoma.

The chain employs TRBV6-5 and TRBJ2-7; D not resolved. The V gene lost 4 bases and the J gene lost 2 bases, with 15 bases spanning the gap. The CDR3 length is 15 residues. Per the germline V gene, CDR1 is MNHEY and CDR2 is SVGAGI. DNA for the CDR3: TGTGCCAGCAGTTCTACTCCTGACGGAACCTACGAGCAGTACTTC. Protein: CASSSTPDGTYEQYF.

The V call is TRBV6-5, the J call TRBJ1-1; TRBD1 matches at 8 bases. The trim removed 4 bases at V and 4 bases at J, leaving 2 bases unmatched. Germline V gene lookup returns CDR1 MNHEY and CDR2 SVGAGI. The CDR3 is 13 amino acids. CDR3 DNA sequence: TGTGCCAGCAGTTTTACAGGGGGCACTGAAGCTTTCTTT. It codes for CASSFTGGTEAFF.

This clone was detected only once. The genes are TRBV5-5 and TRBJ2-3, with D perhaps matching TRBD1 (6 bases). Trimming pared 0 bases from V and 1 base from J, leaving 9 bases between. CDR1 and CDR2 (germline): SGHKS, YYEKEE (reference sequence). CDR3 size: 15 residues. The DNA for the CDR3 is TGTGCCAGCAGCTTGGATACAGGGCGCACAGATACGCAGTATTTT. This codes for CASSLDTGRTDTQYF.

The chain carries TRBV7-9 and TRBJ2-5; 7 positions match TRBD2. The junction had 3 bases not matched to a gene; V was cut back by 5 bases and J by 0 bases. The germline V gene has CDR1 SEHNR and CDR2 FQNEAQ (reference sequence). This CDR3 contains 14 residues. As DNA, the CDR3 is TGTGCCAGCAGCCGACTAGCAAACCAAGAGACCCAGTACTTC. This translates into CASSRLANQETQYF. Complete variable domain (other parts from reference TRBV7-9 and TRBJ2-5): DTGVSQNPRHKITKRGQNVTFRCDPISEHNRLYWYRQTLGQGPEFLTYFQNEAQLEKSRLLSDRFSAERPKGSFSTLEIQRTEQGDSAMYLCASSRLANQETQYFGPGTRLLVL.

V is TRBV28 and J is TRBJ1-5; D remains unclear. Germline lookup yields CDR1 MDHEN and CDR2 SYDVKM. Trimming removed 6 bases from V and 0 bases from J, with 12 bases in between. This CDR3 has 15 amino acids. The CDR3 loop reads CASSKQRYSNQPQHF. The CDR3 nucleotides read TGTGCCAGCAGCAAACAGCGGTATAGCAATCAGCCCCAGCATTTT.

The gene calls are TRBV4-3 and TRBJ2-3; D is uncertain. The germline V gene has CDR1 LGHNA and CDR2 YSLEER. V was clipped by 2 bases and J by 6 bases, with 12 bases between them. There are 14 residues in the CDR3. Here the CDR3 reads CASSQSAFGDTQYF. The CDR3 DNA sequence: TGCGCCAGCAGCCAATCAGCATTTGGGGATACGCAGTATTTT.

The chain recombines TRBV30 with TRBJ1-6, with unresolved D. Germline V gene lookup returns CDR1 GTSNPN and CDR2 SVGIG (reference sequence). The CDR3 runs to 15 residues. Trimming took 0 bases from V and 8 from J, leaving 14 bases between them. The CDR3 reads CAWSVLTLEDSPLHF. CDR3 bases: TGTGCCTGGAGTGTACTGACCCTGGAGGATTCACCCCTCCACTTT.

This rearrangement joins TRBV5-1 to TRBJ2-2; D may be TRBD2 (5 bases). Trimming took off 1 base at V and 3 bases at J, with 13 bases between the two ends. The CDR3 is 16 amino acids. Germline lookup yields CDR1 SGHRS and CDR2 YFSETQ. The DNA of the CDR3 is TGCGCCAGCAGCTTGCCGCGTCTAGCAGACACCGGGGAGCTGTTTTTT. It encodes CASSLPRLADTGELFF.

The V gene is TRBV4-3, the J gene TRBJ1-1; D call uncertain. Germline V lookup: CDR1 LGHNA, CDR2 YSLEER. The V end lost 4 bases, the J end lost 5 bases, and 17 bases lay between the germline ends. The CDR3 is made up of 15 amino acids. CDR3: CASSPALAPGTEAFF. The CDR3 coding sequence is TGCGCCAGCAGCCCAGCCCTTGCCCCTGGGACTGAAGCTTTCTTT.

This chain connects TRBV5-1 to TRBJ2-7, with TRBD1 matching 8 bases. V was clipped by 0 bases and J by 2 bases; unmatched bases: 4. The CDR3 covers 15 residues. Germline-derived CDR1 and CDR2 are SGHRS and YFSETQ. Here the CDR3 DNA reads TGCGCCAGCAGCTTGGGGGACAGGCAAACCTACGAGCAGTACTTC. It codes for CASSLGDRQTYEQYF. Based on the CDR3 plus reference TRBV5-1 and TRBJ2-7, the full variable domain is KAGVTQTPRYLIKTRGQQVTLSCSPISGHRSVSWYQQTPGQGLQFLFEYFSETQRNKGNFPGRFSGRQFSNSRSEMNVSTLELGDSALYLCASSLGDRQTYEQYFGPGTRLTVT.

V gene TRBV7-2 combines with J gene TRBJ2-5; 10 bases match TRBD2. V trimming: 5 bases; J trimming: 4 bases; junction bases outside the gene matches: 16. Germline-derived CDR1 and CDR2 are SGHTA and FQGNSA. The CDR3 extends over 18 amino acids. The CDR3 bases are TGTGCCAGCAGCCGCCGGCTGCCTAGCGGGGGATTGCCAGAGACCCAGTACTTC. Protein product: CASSRRLPSGGLPETQYF.

The chain joins TRBV6-1 to TRBJ1-5; unclear D gene. V lost 8 bases, J lost 3 bases, and 8 bases lay in between. The CDR3 has 12 amino acids. Germline V lookup: CDR1 MNHNS, CDR2 SASEGT. CDR3 region: CASAEINQPQHF. The CDR3 bases are TGTGCCAGCGCGGAAATCAATCAGCCCCAGCATTTT.

The rearrangement joins TRBV7-2 to TRBJ1-4; no reliable D call. The germline gives CDR1 SGHTA, CDR2 FQGNSA. The CDR3 spans 12 residues. Deletions cut 2 bases from V and 12 bases from J, with 10 bases between. This chain's CDR3 is CASSLKGSELFF. The DNA of the CDR3 is TGTGCCAGCAGCTTAAAAGGGTCAGAACTGTTTTTT.

This clone was found a few times. The J gene is TRBJ1-1, the V gene TRBV5-8, with a possible D match to TRBD1 (6 bases). The CDR3 runs to 16 residues. Germline CDR1 is SGHTS and CDR2 is YDEGEE. Trimming took 4 bases from V and 4 from J, leaving 20 bases between them. CDR3 residues: CASSPEQGWGTTEAFF. The CDR3 DNA reads TGTGCCAGCAGCCCAGAACAGGGATGGGGGACCACTGAAGCTTTCTTT.

This clone showed up just a few times. CDR3 sequence reads: CASSLERSNSPLHF. In DNA, the CDR3 is TGTGCCAGCAGCTTAGAAAGGTCTAATTCACCCCTCCACTTT. The gene calls are TRBV11-2 and TRBJ1-6; the D is unclear. CDR1 is SGHAT and CDR2 is FQNNGV in the germline V gene. CDR3 size: 14 residues. V was shortened by 0 bases and J by 6 bases, with 6 bases between the two germline ends.

The chain has TRBV6-5 and TRBJ2-3, with D unclear. The CDR3 totals 15 residues. Germline CDR1 reads MNHEY; CDR2 reads SVGAGI. The V end was cut by 1 base, the J end by 2 bases, with 10 bases between. The CDR3 is CASSYYVGNTDTQYF. CDR3 coding DNA: TGTGCCAGCAGTTACTATGTCGGCAACACAGATACGCAGTATTTT.

This clone occurred a few times. CDR3 nucleotide sequence: TGTGCCAGCAGTTTAGTAGGTGCCGGTTCACCCCTCCACTTT. This sequence encodes CASSLVGAGSPLHF. The V gene is TRBV28, the J gene TRBJ1-6; D is undetermined. The germline V and J ends were trimmed by 2 bases and 9 bases, with 11 bases remaining between them. The CDR3 covers 14 residues. Looked up from germline, CDR1 is MDHEN and CDR2 is SYDVKM.

This clone was detected only a few times. This chain links TRBV7-6 with TRBJ1-1; D is unresolved. Deletions cut 8 bases from V and 0 bases from J, with 10 bases between. The CDR3 loop spans 13 amino acids. In germline, CDR1 is SGHVS, CDR2 FNYEAQ. CDR3 nucleotide sequence: TGTGCCAGCGCCACATCCATGAACACTGAAGCTTTCTTT. Its translation is CASATSMNTEAFF.

J is TRBJ2-7 and V is TRBV6-4; D may be TRBD1 or TRBD2 (5 bases each). The CDR3 extends over 14 amino acids. Germline loops: CDR1 MRHNA, CDR2 SNTAGT. V gave up 1 base and J gave up 2 bases, with 9 bases separating them. Written as DNA, the CDR3 is TGTGCCAGCAGTGACTTGGGACGGACCTACGAGCAGTACTTC. Amino acid sequence: CASSDLGRTYEQYF.

The chain combines TRBV11-2 with TRBJ1-2, with 9 nucleotides matching TRBD1. The CDR3 runs to 16 residues. Trimming took 5 bases from V and 2 from J; bases not matched to a gene: 9. Germline loops: CDR1 SGHAT, CDR2 FQNNGV. The CDR3 nucleotides read TGTGCCAGCAGCCCGGGACAGGGACTTTTAAACTATGGCTACACCTTC. It encodes CASSPGQGLLNYGYTF.

J is TRBJ1-1 and V is TRBV19; 8 bases agree with TRBD1. The CDR3 spans 14 residues. Trimming cost V 5 bases and J 8 bases; bases outside gene matches: 10. CDR1 and CDR2 (germline): LNHDA, SQIVND (reference sequence). CDR3 bases: TGTGCCAGTAGTCCCCGGACAGGGCCGCGAGAAGCTTTCTTT. Its translation is CASSPRTGPREAFF.

The CDR3 DNA is TGTGCCAGCAGCTTCAAGACAGGGGGCGGTTCACCCCTCCACTTT. This encodes CASSFKTGGGSPLHF. This sequence joins TRBV7-2 and TRBJ1-6; 10 nucleotides agree with TRBD1. The CDR3 totals 15 residues. With V trimmed by 3 bases and J by 9 bases, 5 bases remained unmatched. CDR1 SGHTA and CDR2 FQGNSA come from the germline V gene.

This sequence joins TRBV15 and TRBJ1-3, with a possible D match to TRBD1 (6 bases). From germline, CDR1 is LNHNV and CDR2 YYDKDF (reference sequence). The V end was cut by 2 bases, the J end by 4 bases, with 12 bases between. The CDR3 runs 15 residues. In DNA, the CDR3 is TGTGCCACCAGCAGAACAGGGTTTTCCGGAAACACCATATATTTT. Translating it yields CATSRTGFSGNTIYF.

This clone appeared once. V is TRBV14 and J is TRBJ2-3; 10 bases line up with TRBD2. This CDR3 has 18 residues. Germline V gene lookup returns CDR1 SGHDN and CDR2 FVKESK. Trimming removed 0 bases from V and 5 bases from J; junction bases left unmatched: 11. The CDR3: CASSQEFALAGVGDTQYF. As DNA, the CDR3 is TGTGCCAGCAGCCAAGAGTTTGCGCTAGCGGGGGTTGGAGATACGCAGTATTTT.

This rearrangement joins TRBV6-5 to TRBJ1-2; 10 bases are shared with TRBD1. From germline, CDR1 is MNHEY and CDR2 SVGAGI. The CDR3 is made up of 14 amino acids. V was clipped by 8 bases and J by 4 bases; unmatched bases: 7. CDR3 sequence: CASSPGTGAYGYTF. CDR3 coding DNA: TGTGCCAGCTCCCCCGGGACAGGGGCCTATGGCTACACCTTC.

The rearrangement links TRBV2 to TRBJ2-4; D is ambiguous. Trimming cost V 10 bases and J 3 bases, with 16 bases left between them. This CDR3 has 14 amino acids. Per germline, CDR1 SNHLY and CDR2 FYNNEI. CDR3 in amino acids: CATEQTEYKNIQYF. CDR3 coding DNA: TGTGCCACCGAACAGACGGAATACAAAAACATTCAGTACTTC. Using reference TRBV2 and TRBJ2-4 for the parts outside the CDR3, the full variable domain is EPEVTQTPSHQVTQMGQEVILRCVPISNHLYFYWYRQILGQKVEFLVSFYNNEISEKSEIFDDQFSVERPDGSNFTLKIRSTKLEDSAMYFCATEQTEYKNIQYFGAGTRLSVL.

This chain connects TRBV11-1 to TRBJ2-6; tentatively, D is TRBD1 (5 bases). The CDR3 contains 19 residues. The germline V and J ends were trimmed by 2 bases and 0 bases, with 17 bases remaining between them. Germline CDR1 and CDR2: SGHAT and FQDESV (reference sequence). This chain's CDR3 is CASSLLFGQGRSGANVLTF. The CDR3, as DNA: TGTGCCAGCAGCTTATTATTTGGGCAGGGCCGCTCTGGGGCCAACGTCCTGACTTTC.

The chain carries TRBV19 and TRBJ1-2, with D possibly being TRBD1 (5 bases). The CDR3 loop spans 13 amino acids. The V gene lost 7 bases and the J gene lost 1 base, with 10 bases spanning the gap. Germline-derived CDR1 and CDR2 are LNHDA and SQIVND (reference sequence). CDR3 nucleotides: TGTGCCAGTAACCGAGGGGATAACTATGGCTACACCTTC. This sequence encodes CASNRGDNYGYTF. The full variable domain, with the rest looked up from reference TRBV19 and TRBJ1-2, is DGGITQSPKYLFRKEGQNVTLSCEQNLNHDAMYWYRQDPGQGLRLIYYSQIVNDFQKGDIAEGYSVSREKKESFPLTVTSAQKNPTAFYLCASNRGDNYGYTFGSGTRLTVV.

The chain carries TRBV7-6 and TRBJ2-7; D is tentatively TRBD1 or TRBD2 (5 bases each). CDR1 is SGHVS, CDR2 FNYEAQ, per germline. V was shortened by 3 bases and J by 6 bases, with 15 bases between the two germline ends. The CDR3 loop spans 14 amino acids. CDR3 loop: CASSFTYTGGEQYF. Here the CDR3 DNA reads TGTGCCAGCAGCTTTACCTACACAGGAGGCGAGCAGTACTTC. Looking up the rest from reference TRBV7-6 and TRBJ2-7 gives the full variable domain: GAGVSQSPRYKVTKRGQDVALRCDPISGHVSLYWYRQALGQGPEFLTYFNYEAQQDKSGLPNDRFSAERPEGSISTLTIQRTEQRDSAMYRCASSFTYTGGEQYFGPGTRLTVT.